The sequence of this T cell receptor beta chain was determined in a study of T cell responses to AZD1222 COVID-19 vaccine. As for the study in general: The analysis combined second doses at about 4 or about 12 weeks.

Trimming shortened V by 3 bases and J by 0 bases, and 10 bases separated the two germline ends. The CDR3 totals 15 residues. Germline V gives CDR1 KGHSH, CDR2 LQKENI. The protocol was immunoSEQ multiplex PCR, while the TCRdb copy is restricted to in-frame clones and leaves out a portion. Among about 100,000 clones listed, 88% were seen once. The chain joins TRBV18 to TRBJ2-3; possible D gene TRBD1, 6 bases. The TCR comes from an adult in good health. Sequencing used peripheral blood, obtained on day 0 of AZD1222 vaccination. This CDR3 is CASSPRTASTDTQYF. CDR3 coding DNA: TGTGCCAGCTCACCTCGGACAGCAAGCACAGATACGCAGTATTTT. The full variable domain, in which reference TRBV18 and TRBJ2-3 provide the parts outside the CDR3, is NAGVMQNPRHLVRRRGQEARLRCSPMKGHSHVYWYRQLPEEGLKFMVYLQKENIIDESGMPKERFSAEFPKEGPSILRIQQVVRGDSAAYFCASSPRTASTDTQYFGPGTRLTVL.